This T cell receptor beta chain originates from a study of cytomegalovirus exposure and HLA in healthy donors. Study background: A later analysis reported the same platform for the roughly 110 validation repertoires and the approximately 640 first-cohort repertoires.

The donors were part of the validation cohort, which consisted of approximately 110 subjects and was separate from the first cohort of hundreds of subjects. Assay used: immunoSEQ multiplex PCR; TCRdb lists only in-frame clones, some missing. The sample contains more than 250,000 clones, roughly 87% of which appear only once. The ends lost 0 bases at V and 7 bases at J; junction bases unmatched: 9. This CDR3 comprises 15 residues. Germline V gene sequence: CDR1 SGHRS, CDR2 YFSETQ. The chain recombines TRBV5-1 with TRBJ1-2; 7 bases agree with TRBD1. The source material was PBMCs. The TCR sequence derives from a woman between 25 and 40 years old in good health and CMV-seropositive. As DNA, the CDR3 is TGCGCCAGCAGCTTGGTGACAGGGACTTTGGGTGGCTACACCTTC. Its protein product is CASSLVTGTLGGYTF.